A single sample gave rise to the 16 T cell receptor beta chains below, sequenced in a study of T cell repertoires in cytomegalovirus infection (dated by TCRdb to between 2018 and 2020). The sample was run on an Illumina HiSeq 1500. The public sequencing data were trimmed at Q25 with fastp and processed into clonotypes with MiXCR by TCRdb, which kept only in-frame beta chains. Every distinct CDR3 protein forms one entry, paired with its most common genes and DNA. This sample comprises 150,000 to 200,000 distinct CDR3 sequences, approximately 9.6% of them detected only once. About 4.6% of the sample rests with the top ten. What was sequenced was PBMCs. These receptors were obtained from a human donor in good health (CMV status not recorded). Some clones in this sample may be carry-over from other donors' samples.

The chain employs TRBV5-4 and TRBJ1-6; no clear D. Trimming pared 3 bases from V and 7 bases from J, leaving 8 bases between. This CDR3 has 13 residues. Per germline, CDR1 SGHNT and CDR2 YYREEE (reference sequence). This chain's CDR3 is CASSSDGNSPLHF. The CDR3 DNA reads TGTGCCAGCAGCTCGGACGGGAATTCACCCCTCCACTTT.

The V gene is TRBV12-3 or TRBV12-4, the J gene TRBJ1-1, with 8 positions matching TRBD1. The CDR3 has 15 residues. V shed 2 bases, J shed 4 bases, and the junction held 6 bases outside the gene matches. The CDR3 loop reads CASSLPLTGGTEAFF. CDR3 DNA: TGTGCCAGCAGTTTACCCCTCACAGGGGGCACTGAAGCTTTCTTT.

This clonotype turned up a few times. The chain is built from TRBV7-8 and TRBJ1-6; 11 nucleotides line up with TRBD1. Per germline, CDR1 SGHVS and CDR2 FQNEAQ. Trimming removed 5 bases from V and 6 bases from J; junction bases left unmatched: 12. The CDR3 runs to 18 residues. CDR3 protein: CASSRGQGGLQSNSPLHF. The CDR3 region has the DNA TGTGCCAGCAGCAGGGGACAGGGGGGTCTTCAGAGTAATTCACCCCTCCACTTT.

This clonotype occurred many times. The V and J genes are TRBV7-2 and TRBJ1-2; 7 nucleotides align to TRBD1. CDR3 size: 14 residues. The ends lost 4 bases at V and 4 bases at J; junction bases unmatched: 6. Germline assignment: CDR1 SGHTA and CDR2 FQGNSA. The CDR3 reads CASSSLTGTYGYTF. The CDR3 coding sequence is TGTGCCAGCAGCTCGTTGACAGGGACCTATGGCTACACCTTC.

This clonotype was recorded at least ten times. V usage is TRBV7-2 and J usage is TRBJ2-3; D may be TRBD2 (5 bases). There are 13 residues in the CDR3. The V gene lost 5 bases and the J gene lost 4 bases, with 10 bases spanning the gap. Germline CDR1 SGHTA, CDR2 FQGNSA. CDR3 coding DNA: TGTGCCAGCAGCCACCCCGGGGCAGATACGCAGTATTTT. Translation: CASSHPGADTQYF.

This clonotype was picked up a small number of times. The chain employs TRBV20-1 and TRBJ1-2; D possibly corresponds to TRBD1 (6 bases). This CDR3 is 14 amino acids long. Looked up from germline, CDR1 is DFQATT and CDR2 is SNEGSKA (reference sequence). Trimming removed 6 bases at V and 2 bases at J, with 16 bases between. The chain's CDR3 is CSAPQQGGNYGYTF. In DNA, the CDR3 is TGCAGTGCGCCCCAACAGGGAGGCAACTATGGCTACACCTTC.

This clonotype was counted at least ten times. This sequence joins TRBV7-9 and TRBJ1-4; D is undetermined. The CDR3 loop spans 14 amino acids. Per germline, CDR1 SEHNR and CDR2 FQNEAQ (reference sequence). The germline V and J ends were trimmed by 5 bases and 8 bases, with 15 bases remaining between them. CDR3 in DNA: TGTGCCAGCAGCCGAGGACGGGAGCAGGAAAAACTGTTTTTT. Translating it yields CASSRGREQEKLFF.

The chain couples TRBV28 to TRBJ2-2; D may match TRBD1 or TRBD2 (5 bases each). The CDR3 totals 14 residues. Germline CDR1 is MDHEN and CDR2 is SYDVKM. V was cut by 6 bases and J by 7 bases, with 15 bases left in between. The CDR3 region is CASRTGPNVGELFF. The CDR3 nucleotides are TGTGCCAGCAGGACGGGGCCAAACGTCGGGGAGCTGTTTTTT.

The chain is built from TRBV29-1 and TRBJ1-1; D not certain. The CDR3 loop spans 13 amino acids. Deletions cut 3 bases from V and 1 base from J, with 9 bases between. Germline CDR1 and CDR2: SQVTM and ANQGSEA. The CDR3 nucleotides are TGCAGCGTTGATCAGAGAGAGAACACTGAAGCTTTCTTT. Translation: CSVDQRENTEAFF.

This clonotype has a handful of counts. The V call is TRBV5-1, the J call TRBJ2-5; weak D call: TRBD2 (5 bases). This CDR3 region has 13 residues. Germline values: CDR1 SGHRS, CDR2 YFSETQ. The V end was cut by 3 bases, the J end by 3 bases, with 9 bases between. The CDR3 DNA reads as TGCGCCAGCAGCTCCGGGAAAAAAGAGACCCAGTACTTC. Translation gives CASSSGKKETQYF.

In this sample, this clonotype turned up a few times. The chain has TRBV15 and TRBJ1-2; no clear D gene. The length of the CDR3 is 14 residues. Germline CDR1 and CDR2: LNHNV and YYDKDF (reference sequence). V lost 5 bases and J lost 4, with 14 bases in between. In DNA, the CDR3 is TGTGCCACCAGCCCTACCCCGACTTCCTATGGCTACACCTTC. It is translated as CATSPTPTSYGYTF.

The chain links TRBV2 to TRBJ1-6, with no clear D. Germline CDR1 reads SNHLY; CDR2 reads FYNNEI. The CDR3 runs 12 residues. Trimming cost V 6 bases and J 5 bases, with 5 bases left between them. The CDR3 spells CASRVDNSPLHF. CDR3 nucleotide sequence: TGTGCCAGCAGGGTCGATAATTCACCCCTCCACTTT.

This clonotype has ten or more counts. The rearrangement uses TRBV7-6 and TRBJ2-1, with D perhaps matching TRBD2 (5 bases). Trimming pared 5 bases from V and 0 bases from J, leaving 11 bases between. The CDR3 has 15 residues. CDR1 and CDR2 (germline): SGHVS, FNYEAQ. The chain's CDR3 is CASSRDRNSYNEQFF. DNA of the CDR3: TGTGCCAGCAGCCGGGATCGAAACTCCTACAATGAGCAGTTCTTC.

This clonotype was seen a few times. The V gene is TRBV7-2, the J gene TRBJ2-1; TRBD2 aligns across 12 bases. From germline, CDR1 is SGHTA and CDR2 FQGNSA. V gave up 1 base and J gave up 12 bases; unmatched junction bases: 10. CDR3 size: 16 residues. DNA of the CDR3: TGTGCCAGCAGCTTAGGTTCTAGCGGGAGGGGACTGCCGCAGTTCTTC. Translated, it gives CASSLGSSGRGLPQFF.

This clonotype was observed at least ten times. V and J are TRBV4-2 and TRBJ1-5; no definite D call. Trimming shortened V by 0 bases and J by 3 bases, and 6 bases separated the two germline ends. The germline V gene has CDR1 LGHNA and CDR2 YNFKEQ. CDR3 length: 14 amino acids. The chain's CDR3 is CASSQDSSNQPQHF. The CDR3 nucleotides read TGTGCCAGCAGCCAAGACAGCTCCAATCAGCCCCAGCATTTT.

This clonotype was counted between two and nine times. The chain carries TRBV3-1 and TRBJ2-1; D perhaps matches TRBD2 (5 bases). Germline V CDR1 and CDR2: LGHDT, YNNKEL (reference sequence). Trimming shortened V by 3 bases and J by 8 bases, and 17 bases separated the two germline ends. CDR3 length: 15 amino acids. The CDR3 loop reads CASSQLGLAVDEQFF. The CDR3 nucleotides are TGTGCCAGCAGCCAGCTAGGGCTAGCCGTCGATGAGCAGTTCTTC.